These 21 T cell receptor beta chains were sequenced from one sample in a study of blood T cell repertoires in COVID-19. Clones were read by immunoSEQ multiplex PCR, and TCRdb kept only the in-frame ones, dropping some. The table lists about 150,000 clones, roughly 89% of them singletons. The sample taken for sequencing was peripheral blood. The receptors were gathered from a man over 45 with acute or convalescent COVID-19.

This rearrangement joins TRBV2 to TRBJ1-2; TRBD1 is a possible D gene (5 bases). Germline-derived CDR1 and CDR2 are SNHLY and FYNNEI. V was shortened by 6 bases and J by 2 bases, with 10 bases between the two germline ends. The CDR3 contains 13 residues. The CDR3 here is CASRTDRNYGYTF. In DNA, the CDR3 is TGTGCCAGCAGAACAGACAGAAACTATGGCTACACCTTC.

The chain employs TRBV2 and TRBJ2-1, with 7 bases matching TRBD1. Germline trimming cut 5 bases from V and 10 bases from J; bases unmatched to any gene: 11. Germline V gene lookup returns CDR1 SNHLY and CDR2 FYNNEI. The CDR3 is 14 residues long. Here the CDR3 reads CASSPRPRQGEQFF. Written as DNA, the CDR3 is TGTGCCAGCAGTCCCCGTCCCCGACAGGGAGAGCAGTTCTTC.

In its sample, this clone was seen once. This chain connects TRBV7-8 to TRBJ2-7; D might be TRBD1 (6 bases). V was trimmed by 3 bases and J by 7 bases, leaving 10 bases between them. Germline CDR1 SGHVS, CDR2 FQNEAQ. This CDR3 is 12 amino acids long. The CDR3 spells CASSFDRWEQYF. CDR3 nucleotides: TGTGCCAGCAGCTTCGACAGGTGGGAGCAGTACTTC.

V usage is TRBV18 and J usage is TRBJ1-2; unclear D gene. The V end lost 0 bases, the J end lost 6 bases, and 17 bases lay between the germline ends. Germline V gene sequence: CDR1 KGHSH, CDR2 LQKENI. CDR3 length equals 16 residues. CDR3 sequence: CASSPPAGWELNGYTF. The DNA for the CDR3 is TGTGCCAGCTCACCACCGGCGGGATGGGAACTTAATGGCTACACCTTC.

This chain links TRBV19 with TRBJ1-4; D remains unclear. The CDR3 sequence is 15 residues long. Trimming removed 6 bases at V and 8 bases at J, with 19 bases between. Germline V gene lookup returns CDR1 LNHDA and CDR2 SQIVND (reference sequence). This CDR3 is CASSQLRTGGEKLFF. The CDR3 DNA sequence: TGTGCCAGTAGCCAGCTCCGGACCGGCGGGGAAAAACTGTTTTTT.

This sequence joins TRBV7-2 and TRBJ2-3; a weak D match, TRBD1 (5 bases). The CDR3 extends over 12 amino acids. Germline V gene sequence: CDR1 SGHTA, CDR2 FQGNSA. Trimming removed 5 bases at V and 3 bases at J, with 6 bases between. CDR3 coding DNA: TGTGCCAGCAGCCGGACAACAGATACGCAGTATTTT. Amino acid sequence: CASSRTTDTQYF.

The J gene is TRBJ1-4, the V gene TRBV3-1 (or the pseudogene TRBV3-2); 11 bases are shared with TRBD1. V dropped 5 bases and J dropped 7; count of bases not matched to a gene: 6. This CDR3 is 15 amino acids long. The germline V gene encodes CDR1 LGHDT and CDR2 YNNKEL (reference sequence). The CDR3 sequence is CASSFPGQGVEKLFF. DNA of the CDR3: TGTGCCAGCAGCTTCCCGGGACAGGGGGTTGAAAAACTGTTTTTT.

This chain links TRBV23-1 with TRBJ1-5, with D maybe TRBD1 (5 bases). TRBV23-1 is known as an ORF, though its function is uncertain. The germline V and J ends were trimmed by 2 bases and 6 bases, with 20 bases remaining between them. The CDR3 runs to 17 residues. The CDR3 reads CASSQLSGTDRGQPQHF. CDR3 coding DNA: TGCGCCAGCAGTCAACTGAGCGGGACCGACAGAGGTCAGCCCCAGCATTTT.

V is TRBV7-2 and J is TRBJ1-2; tentative D call: TRBD1 (5 bases). Per germline, CDR1 SGHTA and CDR2 FQGNSA. The length of the CDR3 is 15 residues. V was pared by 0 bases and J by 0 bases, with 8 bases between. CDR3 loop: CASSLAGTANYGYTF. CDR3 DNA sequence: TGTGCCAGCAGCTTAGCAGGGACTGCTAACTATGGCTACACCTTC.

This clone was detected only a few times. V is TRBV28 and J is TRBJ1-5; D is ambiguous. V lost 6 bases and J lost 4, with 16 bases in between. The CDR3 covers 15 residues. Germline V gene sequence: CDR1 MDHEN, CDR2 SYDVKM. In nucleotides, the CDR3 is TGTGCCAGCAGCCGCGCGCGGTCGGGGAATCAGCCCCAGCATTTT. As protein: CASSRARSGNQPQHF.

J is TRBJ2-3 and V is TRBV7-2; tentative D call: TRBD1 (6 bases). With 3 bases removed from V and 4 bases from J, the gap between germline ends came to 11 bases. The CDR3 spans 14 residues. Per germline, CDR1 SGHTA and CDR2 FQGNSA. The CDR3, as DNA: TGTGCCAGCAGCTTGGGACAACTTCCAGATACGCAGTATTTT. Its translation: CASSLGQLPDTQYF.

The chain carries TRBV5-1 and TRBJ1-1; D gene unclear. Germline CDR1 and CDR2: SGHRS and YFSETQ. The CDR3 is made up of 14 amino acids. V was clipped by 1 base and J by 0 bases, with 7 bases between them. CDR3 loop: CASSLFQMNTEAFF. CDR3 in DNA: TGCGCCAGCAGCTTGTTCCAGATGAACACTGAAGCTTTCTTT.

The chain carries TRBV10-1 and TRBJ2-1; 7 nucleotides align to TRBD2. Germline assignment: CDR1 WNHNN and CDR2 SYGVQD (reference sequence). V was pared by 3 bases and J by 5 bases, with 7 bases of the junction left unmatched. The CDR3 is 15 residues long. The CDR3 coding sequence is TGCGCCAGCAGTGAAACAAGCGGGGCGGACAATGAGCAGTTCTTC. Its protein product is CASSETSGADNEQFF.

The chain uses TRBV2 and TRBJ2-3, with TRBD2 identical over 10 bases. J was trimmed by 6 bases and V by 4 bases; bases with no gene match: 7. The CDR3 sequence is 15 residues long. Germline CDR1 SNHLY, CDR2 FYNNEI. CDR3 region: CASSVELAGWDTQYF. As DNA, the CDR3 is TGTGCCAGCAGTGTGGAACTAGCGGGATGGGATACGCAGTATTTT.

This sequence joins TRBV7-9 and TRBJ2-1, with TRBD1 matching over 9 bases. Per the germline V gene, CDR1 is SEHNR and CDR2 is FQNEAQ (reference sequence). J lost 8 bases, V lost 3 bases, and 2 bases had no gene match. The CDR3 length is 13 residues. In DNA, the CDR3 is TGTGCCAGCAGCTTGACAGGGGGTTATGAGCAGTTCTTC. Translation gives CASSLTGGYEQFF.

The chain carries TRBV19 and TRBJ2-2, with 7 bases lining up with TRBD2. This CDR3 is 15 amino acids long. Losses at the gene ends were 10 bases for V and 5 bases for J; bases not matched to a gene: 13. Per germline, CDR1 LNHDA and CDR2 SQIVND (reference sequence). CDR3 nucleotides: TGTGCCACCGTCGTGAAGGGAGGGAATACCGGGGAGCTGTTTTTT. Protein: CATVVKGGNTGELFF.

J is TRBJ2-2 and V is TRBV30; 10 nucleotides agree with TRBD1. The CDR3 extends over 15 amino acids. The V segment lost 2 bases and the J segment 6 bases; nucleotides outside the gene matches: 6. Per germline, CDR1 GTSNPN and CDR2 SVGIG (reference sequence). This chain's CDR3 is CAWSTGTGASGELFF. CDR3 in DNA: TGTGCCTGGAGTACCGGGACAGGGGCATCCGGGGAGCTGTTTTTT.

The gene calls are TRBV15 and TRBJ2-7; TRBD1 agrees at 8 bases. The CDR3 covers 15 residues. V trimming: 0 bases; J trimming: 6 bases; junction bases outside the gene matches: 7. Germline loops: CDR1 LNHNV, CDR2 YYDKDF (reference sequence). For the CDR3, the DNA is TGTGCCACCAGCAGAGATTTTCAGGGGGCCGGCGAGCAGTACTTC. It yields the protein CATSRDFQGAGEQYF. The full variable domain, completed using reference TRBV15 and TRBJ2-7, is DAMVIQNPRYQVTQFGKPVTLSCSQTLNHNVMYWYQQKSSQAPKLLFHYYDKDFNNEADTPDNFQSRRPNTSFCFLDIRSPGLGDTAMYLCATSRDFQGAGEQYFGPGTRLTVT.

V gene TRBV28 combines with J gene TRBJ1-2; D might be TRBD1 (6 bases). V was shortened by 5 bases and J by 8 bases, with 15 bases between the two germline ends. This CDR3 region has 13 residues. Germline CDR1 MDHEN, CDR2 SYDVKM. CDR3 sequence reads: CASSTTGLTGYTF. CDR3 in DNA: TGTGCCAGCAGTACGACAGGATTAACGGGCTACACCTTC.

This rearrangement joins TRBV7-9 to TRBJ2-3; a possible D gene is TRBD2 (6 bases). Germline-derived CDR1 and CDR2 are SEHNR and FQNEAQ (reference sequence). Trimming shortened V by 5 bases and J by 4 bases, and 16 bases separated the two germline ends. The CDR3 contains 15 residues. The CDR3 bases are TGTGCCAGCAGCCCCCTTTTGGAGGGTTCAGATACGCAGTATTTT. Protein product: CASSPLLEGSDTQYF.

The chain uses TRBV19 and TRBJ2-3; TRBD2 matches at 12 bases. This CDR3 comprises 15 residues. Germline loops: CDR1 LNHDA, CDR2 SQIVND (reference sequence). The V gene end was trimmed by 7 bases and the J gene end by 4 bases; junction bases not matched to a gene: 6. The chain's CDR3 is CASTQTSGSSDTQYF. In nucleotides, the CDR3 is TGTGCCAGTACCCAGACTAGCGGGAGCTCAGATACGCAGTATTTT.